Shown below are 18 T cell receptor beta chains from a single sample sequenced in a study of blood T cell repertoires in COVID-19. The repertoire was sequenced with immunoSEQ multiplex PCR; TCRdb's copy has only in-frame clones and lacks some. This sample has approximately 250,000 clones, with around 90% found just once. Material: PBMCs or T cells enriched from blood (not recorded which). The origin of the receptors is a woman between 40 and 50 years old who had been exposed to COVID-19.

This chain joins TRBV2 and TRBJ1-1; no clear D gene. Trimming took off 7 bases at V and 0 bases at J, with 9 bases between the two ends. There are 13 residues in the CDR3. Germline V gene lookup returns CDR1 SNHLY and CDR2 FYNNEI. The CDR3 here is CASNGGLNTEAFF. CDR3 nucleotides: TGTGCCAGCAATGGAGGGCTGAACACTGAAGCTTTCTTT.

The chain carries TRBV19 and TRBJ1-2, with TRBD1 as a possible D gene (6 bases). Trimming removed 3 bases from V and 0 bases from J, with 11 bases in between. Germline-derived CDR1 and CDR2 are LNHDA and SQIVND (reference sequence). The CDR3 sequence is 15 residues long. CDR3 loop: CASSIGTGTNYGYTF. CDR3 bases: TGTGCCAGTAGTATCGGAACAGGGACTAACTATGGCTACACCTTC.

The chain couples TRBV2 to TRBJ1-2, with a tentative D call TRBD1 (6 bases). Looked up from germline, CDR1 is SNHLY and CDR2 is FYNNEI. Trimming stripped 6 bases from V and 5 bases from J, with 13 bases between. The CDR3 is made up of 13 amino acids. The CDR3 loop reads CASSETGYYGYTF. DNA of the CDR3: TGTGCCAGCAGCGAGACAGGTTATTATGGCTACACCTTC.

This chain uses TRBV7-8 with TRBJ1-2; D remains unclear. Germline assignment: CDR1 SGHVS and CDR2 FQNEAQ. V lost 1 base and J lost 0, with 9 bases in between. This CDR3 contains 15 residues. The CDR3 protein is CASSLEVTTNYGYTF. In nucleotides, the CDR3 is TGTGCCAGCAGCTTAGAAGTTACTACTAACTATGGCTACACCTTC.

This clone was counted between two and nine times. V gene TRBV18 combines with J gene TRBJ1-3; perhaps TRBD1 as D (6 bases). This CDR3 is 16 amino acids long. The germline gives CDR1 KGHSH, CDR2 LQKENI. V lost 4 bases, J lost 0 bases, and 13 bases lay in between. For the CDR3, the DNA is TGTGCCAGCTCACTACAGGGCTCCCTCTCTGGAAACACCATATATTTT. Its translation: CASSLQGSLSGNTIYF.

About this clone: The same CDR3 arises from other DNA sequences in this sample as well. This chain connects TRBV19 to TRBJ2-2; a weak D match, TRBD2 (6 bases). The CDR3 loop spans 14 amino acids. The germline V and J ends were trimmed by 3 bases and 2 bases, with 7 bases remaining between them. In germline, CDR1 is LNHDA, CDR2 SQIVND (reference sequence). In DNA, the CDR3 is TGTGCCAGTAGTATCGGGGGAAACACCGGGGAGCTGTTTTTT. Amino acid sequence: CASSIGGNTGELFF.

The rearrangement uses TRBV19 and TRBJ1-6; D gene unclear. V was trimmed by 6 bases and J by 5 bases, leaving 8 bases between them. Germline V gives CDR1 LNHDA, CDR2 SQIVND (reference sequence). The CDR3 length is 13 residues. The CDR3 DNA reads TGTGCCAGTAGCAGCCTAGATAATTCACCCCTCCACTTT. Amino acid sequence: CASSSLDNSPLHF.

The chain recombines TRBV5-5 with TRBJ1-6, with unresolved D. CDR1 SGHKS and CDR2 YYEKEE come from the germline V gene (reference sequence). V was trimmed by 0 bases and J by 7 bases, leaving 8 bases between them. The CDR3 contains 14 residues. The DNA for the CDR3 is TGTGCCAGCAGCTTGGTGGCAGTAAATTCACCCCTCCACTTT. This gives the protein CASSLVAVNSPLHF.

The CDR3 DNA reads TGCGCCAGCAGCCAAGATCAACAGTTCAATCAGCCCCAGCATTTT. This codes for CASSQDQQFNQPQHF. The chain carries TRBV4-3 and TRBJ1-5; no clear D gene. The CDR3 runs to 15 residues. V was shortened by 0 bases and J by 3 bases, with 9 bases between the two germline ends. Germline V gene sequence: CDR1 LGHNA, CDR2 YSLEER.

The chain joins TRBV5-1 to TRBJ2-3; 16 nucleotides line up with TRBD2. Germline-derived CDR1 and CDR2 are SGHRS and YFSETQ. This CDR3 has 18 residues. J gave up 4 bases and V 2 bases, and 7 bases lay outside the gene matches. CDR3 coding DNA: TGCGCCAGCAGCTTCCCCGGGACTAGCGGGGGGGTAGCAGATACGCAGTATTTT. Residues: CASSFPGTSGGVADTQYF.

V and J are TRBV7-8 and TRBJ2-7, with no clear D. The CDR3 contains 14 residues. Per the germline V gene, CDR1 is SGHVS and CDR2 is FQNEAQ. V lost 5 bases and J 1 base, leaving 12 bases between the germline ends. The CDR3 reads CASSRPSRSYEQYF. CDR3 in DNA: TGTGCCAGCAGCCGTCCGTCTCGGTCCTACGAGCAGTACTTC.

The V call is TRBV7-3, the J call TRBJ1-1, with no clear D. The CDR3 covers 13 residues. V was shortened by 6 bases and J by 7 bases, with 15 bases between the two germline ends. Germline-derived CDR1 and CDR2 are SGHTA and FQGTGA. CDR3 coding DNA: TGTGCCAGCAGAAACCCACCCGGGGTTGAAGCTTTCTTT. Translating gives CASRNPPGVEAFF.

The V and J genes are TRBV27 and TRBJ1-4, with TRBD1 identical over 10 bases. The junction had 7 bases not matched to a gene; V was cut back by 4 bases and J by 2 bases. The CDR3 runs to 17 residues. Germline CDR1 is MNHEY and CDR2 is SMNVEV (reference sequence). The CDR3 here is CASSSRQGASTNEKLFF. The CDR3 bases are TGTGCCAGCAGTTCGCGACAGGGGGCCTCGACTAATGAAAAACTGTTTTTT. The full variable domain, completed using reference TRBV27 and TRBJ1-4, is EAQVTQNPRYLITVTGKKLTVTCSQNMNHEYMSWYRQDPGLGLRQIYYSMNVEVTDKGDVPEGYKVSRKEKRNFPLILESPSPNQTSLYFCASSSRQGASTNEKLFFGSGTQLSVL.

V usage is TRBV19 and J usage is TRBJ1-5; no reliable D call. Germline loops: CDR1 LNHDA, CDR2 SQIVND (reference sequence). Trimming cost V 1 base and J 3 bases, with 10 bases left between them. This CDR3 is 15 amino acids long. CDR3 sequence (DNA): TGTGCCAGTAGTATAGTTGCCAGTACCAATCAGCCCCAGCATTTT. Its translation: CASSIVASTNQPQHF.

This chain uses TRBV27 with TRBJ1-6; 11 bases align to TRBD1. CDR3 size: 22 residues. Germline CDR1 MNHEY, CDR2 SMNVEV (reference sequence). The V gene end was trimmed by 5 bases and the J gene end by 0 bases; junction bases not matched to a gene: 18. CDR3 protein: CASSHRTGGATVLSSYNSPLHF. The DNA of the CDR3 is TGTGCCAGCAGTCATAGGACAGGGGGCGCGACGGTCTTGAGCTCCTATAATTCACCCCTCCACTTT.

The chain joins TRBV9 to TRBJ2-3, with D perhaps TRBD2 (6 bases). Between the trimmed V and J ends, which lost 0 bases and 1 base, there was a span of 12 bases. This CDR3 is 16 amino acids long. Germline V gives CDR1 SGDLS, CDR2 YYNGEE. CDR3 coding DNA: TGTGCCAGCAGCGTAGCTGCCGGGGGAGGCACAGATACGCAGTATTTT. Protein sequence: CASSVAAGGGTDTQYF.

The rearrangement joins TRBV7-9 to TRBJ2-3; 14 positions agree with TRBD2. This CDR3 has 16 amino acids. From germline, CDR1 is SEHNR and CDR2 FQNEAQ (reference sequence). The V segment lost 4 bases and the J segment 6 bases; nucleotides outside the gene matches: 6. DNA of the CDR3: TGTGCCAGCAGCTCAGGACTAGCGGGAGGCGTCGATACGCAGTATTTT. Its protein product is CASSSGLAGGVDTQYF.

The rearrangement uses TRBV19 and TRBJ1-5; 9 nucleotides line up with TRBD1. CDR3 length: 15 residues. J was trimmed by 4 bases and V by 3 bases; bases with no gene match: 4. Germline V gene lookup returns CDR1 LNHDA and CDR2 SQIVND (reference sequence). The CDR3 DNA reads TGTGCCAGTAGTATCCAGACAGGGGGTAATCAGCCCCAGCATTTT. Encoded protein: CASSIQTGGNQPQHF.